Listed below are T cell receptor beta chains from one sample, sequenced in a study of blood T cells in healthy people across ages. TCRdb analysed the 5' RACE reads with MiXCR anew, one entry per CDR3 protein. This table holds approximately 810,000 distinct CDR3 sequences, under 40% found once. The sample consisted of blood. These receptors were collected from a man aged 18-30 years in good health. Both conserved end residues are part of each CDR3. The order of the fields is clone size, J gene, V gene, D gene, CDR3 protein, CDR3 DNA. The D gene is left open where the match is weak. Expanded clones are given a class, and other clones once, few, many or no size at all.

size: many; J: TRBJ2-7; V: TRBV7-6; D: TRBD2; CDR3: CASSLEAGGSYEQYF; DNA: TGTGCCAGCAGCTTAGAAGCGGGGGGATCCTACGAGCAGTACTTC
size: few; J: TRBJ1-1; V: TRBV20-1; D: -; CDR3: CSARDRYNTEAFF; DNA: TGCAGTGCTAGGGACAGATACAACACTGAAGCTTTCTTT
size: -; J: TRBJ1-5; V: TRBV7-9; D: TRBD1; CDR3: CASSRTGGVNQPQHF; DNA: TGTGCCAGCAGCAGGACAGGGGGGGTTAATCAGCCCCAGCATTTT
size: -; J: TRBJ1-5; V: TRBV12-3/TRBV12-4; D: -; CDR3: CASSPLGRDNQPQHF; DNA: TGTGCCAGCAGCCCCTTAGGACGCGACAATCAGCCCCAGCATTTT
size: -; J: TRBJ1-1; V: TRBV4-3; D: -; CDR3: CASSQDSRTGAFF; DNA: TGCGCCAGCAGCCAAGACAGTCGGACTGGAGCTTTCTTT
size: -; J: TRBJ2-5; V: TRBV4-1; D: -; CDR3: CASSQDFSGLGNEQYF; DNA: TGCGCCAGCAGCCAAGATTTTAGCGGTCTTGGCAATGAGCAGTACTTC
size: few; J: TRBJ1-5; V: TRBV20-1; D: -; CDR3: CSADHRDGSNQPQHF; DNA: TGCAGTGCCGACCACAGGGACGGGAGCAATCAGCCCCAGCATTTT
size: -; J: TRBJ1-1; V: TRBV5-5; D: -; CDR3: CASSWVGTEAFF; DNA: TGTGCCAGCAGCTGGGTAGGCACTGAAGCTTTCTTT
size: few; J: TRBJ2-7; V: TRBV20-1; D: -; CDR3: CSPKNSEREQYF; DNA: TGCAGCCCCAAAAACAGCGAACGAGAGCAGTACTTC
size: -; J: TRBJ2-2; V: TRBV20-1; D: -; CDR3: CSAITGGQKGELFF; DNA: TGCAGTGCTATCACCGGGGGGCAAAAGGGGGAGCTGTTTTTT
size: -; J: TRBJ2-1; V: TRBV19; D: -; CDR3: CASSLRWNEQFF; DNA: TGTGCCAGTAGTCTTCGGTGGAATGAGCAGTTCTTC
size: -; J: TRBJ2-1; V: TRBV7-2; D: -; CDR3: CASSLASAGDEQFF; DNA: TGTGCCAGCAGCTTGGCTAGCGCTGGCGATGAGCAGTTCTTC
size: -; J: TRBJ2-1; V: TRBV7-9; D: -; CDR3: CASSLPLGNEQFF; DNA: TGTGCCAGCAGCTTACCCCTAGGGAATGAGCAGTTCTTC
size: few; J: TRBJ2-1; V: TRBV29-1; D: -; CDR3: CSVCDVWQFF; DNA: TGCAGCGTTTGTGACGTGTGGCAGTTCTTC
size: many; J: TRBJ2-1; V: TRBV11-2; D: -; CDR3: CASSLEFLHNEQFF; DNA: TGTGCCAGCAGCTTAGAGTTTTTACACAATGAGCAGTTCTTC
size: few; J: TRBJ1-2; V: TRBV10-3; D: -; CDR3: CAISGISGDIYGYTF; DNA: TGTGCCATCAGTGGGATCTCGGGCGACATCTATGGCTACACCTTC
size: -; J: TRBJ2-5; V: TRBV27; D: TRBD2; CDR3: CASSLSSGGARETQYF; DNA: TGTGCCAGCAGCCTTTCTAGCGGGGGGGCCCGGGAGACCCAGTACTTC
size: -; J: TRBJ2-3; V: TRBV6-6; D: TRBD1; CDR3: CASSYQSDRGFTDTQYF; DNA: TGTGCCAGCAGTTACCAGTCGGACAGGGGGTTCACAGATACGCAGTATTTT
size: many; J: TRBJ2-7; V: TRBV18; D: TRBD1; CDR3: CASSPTRDSYEQYF; DNA: TGTGCCAGCTCACCCACCCGGGACAGCTACGAGCAGTACTTC
size: many; J: TRBJ2-3; V: TRBV15; D: -; CDR3: CATSRDVQATDTQYF; DNA: TGTGCCACCAGCAGAGATGTTCAGGCTACAGATACGCAGTATTTT
size: -; J: TRBJ2-1; V: TRBV7-9; D: -; CDR3: CASSLGRESGYNEQFF; DNA: TGTGCCAGCAGCCTCGGACGGGAAAGCGGCTACAATGAGCAGTTCTTC
size: many; J: TRBJ2-5; V: TRBV3-1; D: TRBD2; CDR3: CASSQETSGSSGTQYF; DNA: TGTGCCAGCAGCCAAGAAACTAGCGGGAGTAGTGGGACCCAGTACTTC
size: -; J: TRBJ1-2; V: TRBV13; D: TRBD1; CDR3: CASDKRDRGQGYTF; DNA: TGTGCCAGTGACAAGAGAGACAGGGGGCAAGGCTACACCTTC
size: -; J: TRBJ1-1; V: TRBV4-1; D: -; CDR3: CASSQDRNREDTEAFF; DNA: TGCGCCAGCAGCCAAGATAGGAACAGGGAGGACACTGAAGCTTTCTTT
size: few; J: TRBJ1-5; V: TRBV10-3; D: TRBD1; CDR3: CAISNRTGQPQHF; DNA: TGTGCCATCAGTAACAGGACAGGCCAGCCCCAGCATTTT
size: -; J: TRBJ1-1; V: TRBV5-6; D: -; CDR3: CASSFIGIEAFF; DNA: TGTGCCAGCAGTTTCATCGGGATTGAAGCTTTCTTT
size: -; J: TRBJ2-3; V: TRBV20-1; D: TRBD2; CDR3: CSASGLAGRDTQYF; DNA: TGCAGTGCCTCCGGACTAGCGGGGAGGGACACGCAGTATTTT
size: -; J: TRBJ2-1; V: TRBV15; D: -; CDR3: CATSRDREEANEQFF; DNA: TGTGCCACCAGCAGAGACAGGGAAGAAGCCAATGAGCAGTTCTTC
size: -; J: TRBJ2-5; V: TRBV3-1; D: -; CDR3: CASSPSENTGLGETQYF; DNA: TGTGCCAGCAGCCCATCGGAGAACACAGGGTTGGGAGAGACCCAGTACTTC
size: few; J: TRBJ2-2; V: TRBV11-2; D: TRBD2; CDR3: CASSFSGGADTGELFF; DNA: TGTGCCAGCAGCTTTAGCGGGGGGGCAGACACCGGGGAGCTGTTTTTT
size: -; J: TRBJ1-4; V: TRBV18; D: TRBD1; CDR3: CASSPPTTGPNEKLFF; DNA: TGTGCCAGCTCACCACCAACGACAGGGCCTAATGAAAAACTGTTTTTT
size: -; J: TRBJ2-7; V: TRBV5-1; D: -; CDR3: CASSASPDYEQYF; DNA: TGCGCCAGCAGCGCGAGTCCCGACTACGAGCAGTACTTC
size: few; J: TRBJ1-1; V: TRBV12-3/TRBV12-4; D: -; CDR3: CASSNSGGTEAFF; DNA: TGTGCCAGCAGCAACTCGGGGGGCACTGAAGCTTTCTTT